Listed here are 20 T cell receptor beta chains from one sample, sequenced in a study of blood T cells in healthy people across ages. A second PCR, run for roughly 7 to 12 cycles, used a sample-barcoded 5' primer plus a J-beta primer mix. TCRdb re-called the 5' RACE reads through MiXCR, storing one row per CDR3 protein. The sample shows about 1.6 million distinct CDR3 sequences, around 36% of them seen only once. Sequencing was carried out using blood. The receptors were sampled from a woman aged 25 to 39 in good health.

This rearrangement joins TRBV2 to TRBJ2-5, with TRBD2 identical over 10 bases. The CDR3 spans 14 residues. The V gene's germline CDR1 is SNHLY and CDR2 FYNNEI. V was clipped by 5 bases and J by 7 bases; unmatched bases: 7. CDR3 sequence: CASSRSGGAGTQYF. As DNA, the CDR3 is TGTGCCAGCAGTAGAAGCGGGGGGGCGGGGACCCAGTACTTC. Full variable domain (rest looked up from reference TRBV2 and TRBJ2-5): EPEVTQTPSHQVTQMGQEVILRCVPISNHLYFYWYRQILGQKVEFLVSFYNNEISEKSEIFDDQFSVERPDGSNFTLKIRSTKLEDSAMYFCASSRSGGAGTQYFGPGTRLLVL.

The chain carries TRBV12-3 or TRBV12-4 and TRBJ2-1; 13 bases agree with TRBD2. CDR3 length: 19 residues. The V gene end was trimmed by 4 bases and the J gene end by 6 bases; junction bases not matched to a gene: 15. This CDR3 reads CASSSSSLAGGPGCNEQFF. DNA of the CDR3: TGTGCCAGCAGTTCCTCGTCACTAGCGGGAGGGCCAGGGTGCAATGAGCAGTTCTTC.

This clonotype was found once. One end of the junction varies from germline; a read error may be responsible. The chain uses TRBV5-1 and TRBJ1-5, with D maybe TRBD1 (6 bases). This CDR3 has 14 amino acids. CDR1 and CDR2 from the germline V gene are SGHRS and YFSETQ. CDR3 loop: CASSLTGDNQPEHF. CDR3 coding DNA: TGCGCCAGCAGCTTGACCGGGGACAATCAGCCCGAGCATTTT.

V is TRBV2 and J is TRBJ2-3, with a tentative D call TRBD2 (6 bases). The CDR3 spans 16 residues. Trimming pared 8 bases from V and 0 bases from J, leaving 18 bases between. CDR1 is SNHLY and CDR2 is FYNNEI in the germline V gene. Here the CDR3 reads CASPRGTKPSTDTQYF. The DNA for the CDR3 is TGTGCCAGCCCACGGGGGACCAAGCCTAGCACAGATACGCAGTATTTT.

The chain links TRBV28 to TRBJ1-1; TRBD1 might be the D (5 bases). This CDR3 region has 15 residues. The V gene's germline CDR1 is MDHEN and CDR2 SYDVKM. V lost 5 bases and J lost 8, with 21 bases in between. The CDR3 loop reads CASSGPRGPTGEAFF. Written as DNA, the CDR3 is TGTGCCAGCAGTGGCCCCCGGGGCCCCACGGGAGAAGCTTTCTTT.

This clonotype was counted between two and nine times. The chain joins TRBV6-1 to TRBJ2-5; 16 bases line up with TRBD2. V dropped 4 bases and J dropped 4; count of bases not matched to a gene: 9. CDR3 length: 18 amino acids. From germline, CDR1 is MNHNS and CDR2 SASEGT. CDR3 DNA sequence: TGTGCCAGCAGTGTCTACGGGACTAGCGGGAGGGCCGGAGAGACCCAGTACTTC. Its translation: CASSVYGTSGRAGETQYF.

The rearrangement uses TRBV7-7 and TRBJ2-7, with 9 nucleotides matching TRBD1. CDR3 length: 15 amino acids. Losses at the gene ends were 5 bases for V and 6 bases for J; bases not matched to a gene: 11. CDR1 and CDR2 (germline): SSHAT, FNYEAQ (reference sequence). The CDR3 region has the DNA TGTGCCAGCAGCCCACAACAGGGGGCGGCGAGCGAGCAGTACTTC. Protein sequence: CASSPQQGAASEQYF. The full variable domain, in which reference TRBV7-7 and TRBJ2-7 provide the parts outside the CDR3, is GAGVSQSPRYKVTKRGQDVTLRCDPISSHATLYWYQQALGQGPEFLTYFNYEAQPDKSGLPSDRFSAERPEGSISTLTIQRTEQRDSAMYRCASSPQQGAASEQYFGPGTRLTVT.

This clonotype has just a few counts. The chain links TRBV7-2 to TRBJ2-6; TRBD2 matches at 9 bases. This CDR3 region has 19 residues. The V gene end was trimmed by 5 bases and the J gene end by 0 bases; junction bases not matched to a gene: 11. Germline-derived CDR1 and CDR2 are SGHTA and FQGNSA. The CDR3 sequence: CASSPGTAGGISGANVLTF. DNA of the CDR3: TGTGCCAGCAGCCCCGGTACAGCGGGGGGCATCTCTGGGGCCAACGTCCTGACTTTC.

This clonotype was seen a handful of times. The chain is built from TRBV20-1 and TRBJ2-7; 11 nucleotides align to TRBD2. Germline CDR1 DFQATT, CDR2 SNEGSKA (reference sequence). The CDR3 sequence is 15 residues long. V lost 3 bases, J lost 4 bases, and 8 bases stayed unmatched. The CDR3 coding sequence is TGCAGTGCTAGTGTCCTAGCGGGAGGTTGGTACGAGCAGTACTTC. This gives the protein CSASVLAGGWYEQYF.

At least ten counts were recorded for this clonotype. The genes are TRBV20-1 and TRBJ1-5, with 7 nucleotides matching TRBD1. CDR1 and CDR2 from the germline V gene are DFQATT and SNEGSKA (reference sequence). Germline trimming cut 6 bases from V and 3 bases from J; bases unmatched to any gene: 5. CDR3 size: 13 residues. CDR3 nucleotides: TGCAGTGCGTGGACAGGTTTCAATCAGCCCCAGCATTTT. This translates into CSAWTGFNQPQHF.

The genes are TRBV20-1 and TRBJ2-7; the D is unclear. CDR1 DFQATT and CDR2 SNEGSKA come from the germline V gene (reference sequence). Trimming removed 7 bases at V and 3 bases at J, with 19 bases between. The CDR3 extends over 14 amino acids. This chain's CDR3 is CSGQVASLVYEQYF. DNA of the CDR3: TGCAGTGGTCAAGTGGCCTCGCTGGTCTACGAGCAGTACTTC.

This clonotype was seen a handful of times. The rearrangement uses TRBV11-1 and TRBJ2-7; D possibly uses TRBD1 or TRBD2 (5 bases each). CDR3 length equals 12 residues. In germline, CDR1 is SGHAT, CDR2 FQDESV (reference sequence). V lost 5 bases and J 4 bases, leaving 9 bases between the germline ends. This chain's CDR3 is CASSEGRYEQYF. For the CDR3, the DNA is TGTGCCAGCAGCGAGGGACGGTACGAGCAGTACTTC.

The chain combines TRBV5-1 with TRBJ2-7, with 13 bases matching TRBD2. Germline loops: CDR1 SGHRS, CDR2 YFSETQ. V shed 2 bases and J 0 bases; nucleotides not matched to a gene: 11. This CDR3 comprises 19 residues. The CDR3 loop is CASSLTGTSGIRSSYEQYF. DNA of the CDR3: TGCGCCAGCAGCTTAACCGGGACTAGCGGGATAAGGAGCTCCTACGAGCAGTACTTC.

On this clonotype: With a much larger clone just one base away, this may be a read error. The chain carries TRBV29-1 and TRBJ2-7, with D maybe TRBD2 (6 bases). The closer fit of TRBJ2-5 to the DNA end suggests the J call may be wrong. CDR1 is SQVTM, CDR2 ANQGSEA, per germline. The CDR3 runs 12 residues. The CDR3 sequence: CSYCGRTETQYF. CDR3 DNA: TGCAGCTATTGTGGGAGGACAGAGACCCAGTACTTC.

In its sample, this clonotype was seen once. This chain connects TRBV5-1 to TRBJ2-3; no clear D gene. The germline V gene has CDR1 SGHRS and CDR2 YFSETQ. V gave up 4 bases and J gave up 5 bases, with 14 bases separating them. This CDR3 has 14 amino acids. CDR3 bases: TGCGCCAGCAGCCAACGAAAGGGAATAGATACGCAGTATTTT. It codes for CASSQRKGIDTQYF.

This chain links TRBV30 with TRBJ2-7; TRBD2 aligns across 12 bases. CDR1 is GTSNPN and CDR2 is SVGIG in the germline V gene (reference sequence). There are 14 residues in the CDR3. Trimming removed 3 bases from V and 3 bases from J; junction bases left unmatched: 3. The CDR3 DNA sequence: TGTGCCTGGAGATTACTAGCGGGAGGCTACGAGCAGTACTTC. Its protein is CAWRLLAGGYEQYF.

The chain uses TRBV7-9 and TRBJ2-7, with 10 bases matching TRBD1. The CDR3 covers 15 residues. J gave up 3 bases and V 3 bases, and 5 bases lay outside the gene matches. Germline V gives CDR1 SEHNR, CDR2 FQNEAQ (reference sequence). The CDR3 loop is CASSLDRGSVYEQYF. The CDR3 DNA is TGTGCCAGCAGCTTGGACAGGGGGTCTGTCTACGAGCAGTACTTC.

This clonotype was counted at least ten times. The chain joins TRBV12-3 or TRBV12-4 to TRBJ1-2, with a weak D call TRBD1 (6 bases). The ends were cut back, 3 bases at V and 4 bases at J, with 9 bases in the middle. The CDR3 spans 13 residues. The CDR3 DNA sequence: TGTGCCAGCAGTTTGGAGACAGGCTATGGCTACACCTTC. This sequence encodes CASSLETGYGYTF.

This chain uses TRBV6-1 with TRBJ1-4; 7 bases agree with TRBD1. The V gene's germline CDR1 is MNHNS and CDR2 SASEGT. CDR3 length: 13 residues. V dropped 6 bases and J dropped 10; count of bases not matched to a gene: 8. CDR3: CASSPTGAGKLFF. CDR3 bases: TGTGCCAGCAGCCCAACAGGGGCGGGAAAACTGTTTTTT.

The V gene is TRBV11-2, the J gene TRBJ2-5; D perhaps matches TRBD2 (7 bases). The length of the CDR3 is 16 residues. The V gene's germline CDR1 is SGHAT and CDR2 FQNNGV. Trimming left V 6 bases short and J 11 bases short, with 28 bases between. CDR3 amino acids: CASSSSGRGQGDEQYF. CDR3 DNA sequence: TGTGCCAGCAGTTCTAGTGGGCGGGGGCAGGGCGATGAGCAGTACTTC.